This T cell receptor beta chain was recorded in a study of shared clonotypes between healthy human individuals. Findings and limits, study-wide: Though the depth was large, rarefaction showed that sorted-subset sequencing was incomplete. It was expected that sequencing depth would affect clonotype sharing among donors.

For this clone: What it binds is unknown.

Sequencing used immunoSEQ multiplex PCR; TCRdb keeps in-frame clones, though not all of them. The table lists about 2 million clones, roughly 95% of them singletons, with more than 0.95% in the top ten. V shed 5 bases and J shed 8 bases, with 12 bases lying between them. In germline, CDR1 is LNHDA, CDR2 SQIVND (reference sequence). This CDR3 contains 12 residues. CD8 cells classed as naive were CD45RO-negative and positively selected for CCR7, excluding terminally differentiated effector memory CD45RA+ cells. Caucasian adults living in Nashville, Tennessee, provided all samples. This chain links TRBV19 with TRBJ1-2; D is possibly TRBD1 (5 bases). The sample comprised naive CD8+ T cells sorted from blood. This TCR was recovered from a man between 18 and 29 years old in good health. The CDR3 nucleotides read TGTGCCAGTAGTTCAGACAGTCAGGGCTACACCTTC. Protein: CASSSDSQGYTF.